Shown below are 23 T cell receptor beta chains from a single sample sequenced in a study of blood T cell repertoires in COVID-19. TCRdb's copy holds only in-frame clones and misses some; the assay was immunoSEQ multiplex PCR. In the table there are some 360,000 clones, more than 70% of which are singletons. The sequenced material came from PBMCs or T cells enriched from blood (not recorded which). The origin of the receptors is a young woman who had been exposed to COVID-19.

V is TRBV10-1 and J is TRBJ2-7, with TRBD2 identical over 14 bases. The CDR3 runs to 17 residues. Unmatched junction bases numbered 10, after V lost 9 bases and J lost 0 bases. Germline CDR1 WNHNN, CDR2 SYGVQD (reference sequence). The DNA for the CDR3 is TGCGCCAGAGCCGGGACTAGCGGGAGAGGGGTCTCCTACGAGCAGTACTTC. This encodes CARAGTSGRGVSYEQYF.

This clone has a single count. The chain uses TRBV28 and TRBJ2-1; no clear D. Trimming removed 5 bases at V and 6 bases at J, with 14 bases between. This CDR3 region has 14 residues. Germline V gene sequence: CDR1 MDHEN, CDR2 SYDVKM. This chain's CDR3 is CASSLSSALNEQFF. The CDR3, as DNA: TGTGCCAGCAGTCTATCATCTGCGCTCAATGAGCAGTTCTTC.

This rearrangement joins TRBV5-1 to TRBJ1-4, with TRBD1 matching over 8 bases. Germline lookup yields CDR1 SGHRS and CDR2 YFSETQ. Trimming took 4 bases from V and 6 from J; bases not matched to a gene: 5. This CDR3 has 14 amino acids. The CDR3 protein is CASSLGTGDEKLFF. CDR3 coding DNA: TGCGCCAGCAGCCTCGGGACAGGAGATGAAAAACTGTTTTTT.

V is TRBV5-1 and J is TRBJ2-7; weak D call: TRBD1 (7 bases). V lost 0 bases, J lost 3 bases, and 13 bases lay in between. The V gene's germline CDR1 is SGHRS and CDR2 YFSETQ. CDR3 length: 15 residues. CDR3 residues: CASSLGQGGVYEQYF. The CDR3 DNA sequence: TGCGCCAGCAGCTTGGGCCAGGGGGGAGTCTACGAGCAGTACTTC.

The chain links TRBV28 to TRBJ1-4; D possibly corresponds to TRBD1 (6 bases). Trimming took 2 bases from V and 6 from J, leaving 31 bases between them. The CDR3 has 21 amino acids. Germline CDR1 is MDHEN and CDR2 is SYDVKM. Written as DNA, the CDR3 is TGTGCCAGCAGTTTAATCTTCGGTTACCGAGCACAACTAGGGGGACATGAAAAACTGTTTTTT. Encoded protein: CASSLIFGYRAQLGGHEKLFF.

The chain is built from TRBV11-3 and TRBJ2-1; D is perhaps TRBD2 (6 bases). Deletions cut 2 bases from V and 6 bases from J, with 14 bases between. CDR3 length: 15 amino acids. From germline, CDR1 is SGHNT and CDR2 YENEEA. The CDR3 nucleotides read TGTGCCAGCAGCTTATGGGGGGACCCTTCCAATGAGCAGTTCTTC. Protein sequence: CASSLWGDPSNEQFF.

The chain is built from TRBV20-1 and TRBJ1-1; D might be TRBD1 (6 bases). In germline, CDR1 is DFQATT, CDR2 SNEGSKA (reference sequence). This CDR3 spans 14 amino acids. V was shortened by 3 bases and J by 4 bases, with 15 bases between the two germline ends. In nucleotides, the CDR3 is TGCAGTGCTAGTCCCCCAGACAGGATCACTGAAGCTTTCTTT. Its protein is CSASPPDRITEAFF.

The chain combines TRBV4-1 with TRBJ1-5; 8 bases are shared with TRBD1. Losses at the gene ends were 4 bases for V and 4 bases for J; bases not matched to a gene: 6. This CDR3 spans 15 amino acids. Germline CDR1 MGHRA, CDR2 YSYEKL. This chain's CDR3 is CASSLSDRENQPQHF. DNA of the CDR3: TGCGCCAGCAGCCTCTCGGACAGGGAAAATCAGCCCCAGCATTTT.

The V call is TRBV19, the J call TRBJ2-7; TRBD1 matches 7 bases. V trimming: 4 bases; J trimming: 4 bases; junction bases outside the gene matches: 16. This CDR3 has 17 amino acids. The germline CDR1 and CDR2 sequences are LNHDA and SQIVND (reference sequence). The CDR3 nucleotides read TGTGCCAGTAGTACCGACAGGGCGTCCGGCCGGCGGTACGAGCAGTACTTC. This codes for CASSTDRASGRRYEQYF.

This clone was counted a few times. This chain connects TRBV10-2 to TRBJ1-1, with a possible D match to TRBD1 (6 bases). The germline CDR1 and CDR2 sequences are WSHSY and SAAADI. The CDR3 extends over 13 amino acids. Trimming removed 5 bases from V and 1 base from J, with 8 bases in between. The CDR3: CASSNRENTEAFF. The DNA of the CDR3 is TGCGCCAGCAGTAACAGGGAGAACACTGAAGCTTTCTTT.

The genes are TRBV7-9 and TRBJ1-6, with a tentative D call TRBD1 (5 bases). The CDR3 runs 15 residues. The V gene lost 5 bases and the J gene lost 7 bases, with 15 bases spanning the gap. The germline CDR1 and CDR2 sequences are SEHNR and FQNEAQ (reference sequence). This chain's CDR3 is CASSPPVKGNSPLHF. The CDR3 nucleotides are TGTGCCAGCAGCCCCCCGGTAAAGGGGAATTCACCCCTCCACTTT.

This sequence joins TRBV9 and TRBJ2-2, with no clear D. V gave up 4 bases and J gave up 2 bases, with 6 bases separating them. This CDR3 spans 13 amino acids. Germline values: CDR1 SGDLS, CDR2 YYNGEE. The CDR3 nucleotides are TGTGCCAGCAGCCAAACAAACACCGGGGAGCTGTTTTTT. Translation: CASSQTNTGELFF.

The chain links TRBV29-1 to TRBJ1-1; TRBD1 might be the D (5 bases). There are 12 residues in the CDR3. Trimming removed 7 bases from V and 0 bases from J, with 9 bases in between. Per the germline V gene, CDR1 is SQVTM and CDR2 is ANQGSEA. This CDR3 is CSALGVNTEAFF. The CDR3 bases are TGCAGCGCCCTAGGGGTGAACACTGAAGCTTTCTTT.

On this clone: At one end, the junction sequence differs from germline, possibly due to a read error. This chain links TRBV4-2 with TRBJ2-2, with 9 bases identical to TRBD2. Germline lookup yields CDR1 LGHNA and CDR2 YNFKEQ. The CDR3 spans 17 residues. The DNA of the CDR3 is TGTGCCAGCAGCCAAGGTGCTAGCGGGAAAAACAACGGGGAGCTGTTTTTT. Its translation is CASSQGASGKNNGELFF.

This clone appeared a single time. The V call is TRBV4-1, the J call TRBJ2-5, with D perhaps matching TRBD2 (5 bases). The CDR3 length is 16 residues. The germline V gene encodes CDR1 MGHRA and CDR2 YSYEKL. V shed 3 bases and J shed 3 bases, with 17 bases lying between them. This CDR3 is CASSHRLLSLKETQYF. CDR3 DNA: TGCGCCAGCAGCCACAGACTATTAAGTCTAAAAGAGACCCAGTACTTC.

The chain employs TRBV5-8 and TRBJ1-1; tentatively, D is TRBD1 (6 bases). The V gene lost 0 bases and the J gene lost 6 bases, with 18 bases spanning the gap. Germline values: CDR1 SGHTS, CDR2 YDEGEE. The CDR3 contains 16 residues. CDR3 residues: CASSLGYRVLMAEAFF. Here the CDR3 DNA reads TGTGCCAGCAGCTTGGGATACAGGGTCTTAATGGCTGAAGCTTTCTTT.

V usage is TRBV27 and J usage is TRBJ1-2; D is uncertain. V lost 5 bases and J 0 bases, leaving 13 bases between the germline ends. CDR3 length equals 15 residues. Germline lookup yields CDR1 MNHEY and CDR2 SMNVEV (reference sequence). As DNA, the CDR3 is TGTGCCAGCAGTGTGCTTGGAGCCGCTAACTATGGCTACACCTTC. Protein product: CASSVLGAANYGYTF.

The CDR3 DNA follows: TGCAGTGCTAGTGCTGGGCTAGCGGGAGGGGGGAGCACAGATACGCAGTATTTT. Protein product: CSASAGLAGGGSTDTQYF. V and J are TRBV20-1 and TRBJ2-3; 12 bases match TRBD2. Germline trimming cut 3 bases from V and 0 bases from J; bases unmatched to any gene: 10. This CDR3 spans 18 amino acids. Per germline, CDR1 DFQATT and CDR2 SNEGSKA (reference sequence).

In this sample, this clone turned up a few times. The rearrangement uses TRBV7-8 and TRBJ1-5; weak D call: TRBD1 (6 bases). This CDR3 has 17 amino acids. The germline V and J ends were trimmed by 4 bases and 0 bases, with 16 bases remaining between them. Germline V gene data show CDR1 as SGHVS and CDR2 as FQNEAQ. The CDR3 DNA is TGTGCCAGCAGCTCCACGCCGCAGGGGAATAGCAATCAGCCCCAGCATTTT. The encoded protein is CASSSTPQGNSNQPQHF.

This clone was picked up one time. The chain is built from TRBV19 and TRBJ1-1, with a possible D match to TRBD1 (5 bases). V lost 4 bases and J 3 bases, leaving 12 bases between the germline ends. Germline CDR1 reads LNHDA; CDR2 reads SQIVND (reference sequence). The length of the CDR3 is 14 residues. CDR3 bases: TGTGCCAGTAGTAGAACCCGGGACTACACTGAAGCTTTCTTT. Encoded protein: CASSRTRDYTEAFF.

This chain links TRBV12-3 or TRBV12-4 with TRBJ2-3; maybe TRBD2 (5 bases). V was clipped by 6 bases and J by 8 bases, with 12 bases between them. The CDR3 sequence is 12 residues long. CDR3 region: CASSRDGRTQYF. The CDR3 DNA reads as TGTGCCAGCAGCCGGGATGGGCGTACGCAGTATTTT.

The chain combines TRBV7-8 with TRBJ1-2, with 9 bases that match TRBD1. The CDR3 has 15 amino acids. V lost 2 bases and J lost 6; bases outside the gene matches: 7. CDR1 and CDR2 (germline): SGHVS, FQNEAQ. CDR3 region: CASSLSRQGVDGYTF. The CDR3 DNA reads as TGTGCCAGCAGCTTATCTAGACAGGGGGTTGATGGCTACACCTTC. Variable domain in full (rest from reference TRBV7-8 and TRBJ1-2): GAGVSQSPRYKVAKRGQDVALRCDPISGHVSLFWYQQALGQGPEFLTYFQNEAQLDKSGLPSDRFFAERPEGSVSTLKIQRTQQEDSAVYLCASSLSRQGVDGYTFGSGTRLTVV.

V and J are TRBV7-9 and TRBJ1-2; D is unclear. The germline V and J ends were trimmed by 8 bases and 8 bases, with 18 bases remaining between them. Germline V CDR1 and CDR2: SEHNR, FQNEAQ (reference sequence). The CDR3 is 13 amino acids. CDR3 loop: CASAEAIVFGYTF. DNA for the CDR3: TGTGCCAGCGCGGAGGCGATCGTATTCGGCTACACCTTC.